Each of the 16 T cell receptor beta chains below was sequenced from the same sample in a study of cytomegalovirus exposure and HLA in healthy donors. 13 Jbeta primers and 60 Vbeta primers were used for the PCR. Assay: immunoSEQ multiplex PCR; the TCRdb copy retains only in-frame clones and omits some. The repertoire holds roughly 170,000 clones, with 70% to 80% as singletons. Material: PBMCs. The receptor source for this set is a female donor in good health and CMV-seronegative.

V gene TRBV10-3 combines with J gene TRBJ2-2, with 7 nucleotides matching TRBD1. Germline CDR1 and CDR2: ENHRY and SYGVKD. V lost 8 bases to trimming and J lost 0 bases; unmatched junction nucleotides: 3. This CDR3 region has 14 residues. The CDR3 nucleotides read TGTGCCATCGGGACAGCAGCGAACACCGGGGAGCTGTTTTTT. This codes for CAIGTAANTGELFF.

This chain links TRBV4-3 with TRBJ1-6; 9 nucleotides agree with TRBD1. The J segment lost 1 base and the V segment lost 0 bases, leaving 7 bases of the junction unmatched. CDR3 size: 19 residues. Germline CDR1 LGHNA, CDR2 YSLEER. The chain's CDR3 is CASSQDFGQGRSYNSPLHF. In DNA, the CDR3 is TGCGCCAGCAGCCAAGATTTCGGACAGGGGAGGTCCTATAATTCACCCCTCCACTTT.

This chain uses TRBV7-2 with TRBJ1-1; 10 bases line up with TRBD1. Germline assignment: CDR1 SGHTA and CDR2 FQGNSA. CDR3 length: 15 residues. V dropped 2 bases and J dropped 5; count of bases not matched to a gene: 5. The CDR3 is CASSLTGTGETEAFF. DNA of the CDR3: TGTGCCAGCAGCTTAACCGGGACAGGGGAGACTGAAGCTTTCTTT.

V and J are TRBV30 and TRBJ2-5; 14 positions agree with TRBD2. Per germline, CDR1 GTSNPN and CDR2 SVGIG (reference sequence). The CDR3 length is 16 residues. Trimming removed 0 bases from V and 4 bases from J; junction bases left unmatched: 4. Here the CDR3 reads CAWSVGLAGVGETQYF. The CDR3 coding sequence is TGTGCCTGGAGTGTGGGACTAGCGGGGGTAGGAGAGACCCAGTACTTC. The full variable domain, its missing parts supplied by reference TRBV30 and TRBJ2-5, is SQTIHQWPATLVQPVGSPLSLECTVEGTSNPNLYWYRQAAGRGLQLLFYSVGIGQISSEVPQNLSASRPQDRQFILSSKKLLLSDSGFYLCAWSVGLAGVGETQYFGPGTRLLVL.

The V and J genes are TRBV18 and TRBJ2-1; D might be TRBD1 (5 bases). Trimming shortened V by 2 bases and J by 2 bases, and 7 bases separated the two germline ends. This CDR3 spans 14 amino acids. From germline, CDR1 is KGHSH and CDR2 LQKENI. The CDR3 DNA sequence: TGTGCCAGCTCACCAGACAGAACCTACAATGAGCAGTTCTTC. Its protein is CASSPDRTYNEQFF.

CDR3 sequence reads: CSAGRLGQVAGSSTDTQYF. CDR3 DNA sequence: TGCAGCGCTGGGCGACTGGGACAGGTCGCCGGTTCTAGCACAGATACGCAGTATTTT. The chain uses TRBV29-1 and TRBJ2-3; 8 positions agree with TRBD1. Germline CDR1 is SQVTM and CDR2 is ANQGSEA. Trimming removed 7 bases from V and 0 bases from J; junction bases left unmatched: 21. This CDR3 comprises 19 residues.

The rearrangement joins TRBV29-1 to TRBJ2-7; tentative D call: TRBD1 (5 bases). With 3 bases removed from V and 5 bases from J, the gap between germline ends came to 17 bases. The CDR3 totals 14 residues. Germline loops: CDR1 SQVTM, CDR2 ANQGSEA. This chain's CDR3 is CSVEIGSGSNEQYF. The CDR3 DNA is TGCAGCGTTGAGATAGGGTCAGGGTCTAACGAGCAGTACTTC.

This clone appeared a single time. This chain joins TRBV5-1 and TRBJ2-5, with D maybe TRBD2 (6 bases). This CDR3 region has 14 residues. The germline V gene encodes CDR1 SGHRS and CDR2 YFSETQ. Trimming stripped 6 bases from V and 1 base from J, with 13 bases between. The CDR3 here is CASTPGESQETQYF. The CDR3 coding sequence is TGCGCCAGCACCCCGGGGGAGTCCCAAGAGACCCAGTACTTC.

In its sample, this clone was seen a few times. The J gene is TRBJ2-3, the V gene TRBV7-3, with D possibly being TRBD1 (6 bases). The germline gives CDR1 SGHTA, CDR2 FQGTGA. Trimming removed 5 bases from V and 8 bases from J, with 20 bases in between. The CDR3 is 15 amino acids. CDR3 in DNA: TGTGCCAGCAGCCCCCGACAGGCCCCAGTTGGTACGCAGTATTTT. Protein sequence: CASSPRQAPVGTQYF.

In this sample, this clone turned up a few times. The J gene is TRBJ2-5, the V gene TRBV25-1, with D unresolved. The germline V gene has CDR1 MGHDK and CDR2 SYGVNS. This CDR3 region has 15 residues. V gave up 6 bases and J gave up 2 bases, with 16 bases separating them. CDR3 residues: CASRSKRTEQETQYF. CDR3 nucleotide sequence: TGTGCCAGCAGGTCCAAGCGTACTGAGCAAGAGACCCAGTACTTC.

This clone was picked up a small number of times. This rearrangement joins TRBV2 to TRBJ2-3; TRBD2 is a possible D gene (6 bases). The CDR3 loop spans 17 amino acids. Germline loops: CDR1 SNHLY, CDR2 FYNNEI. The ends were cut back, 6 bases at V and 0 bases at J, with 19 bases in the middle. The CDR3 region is CASRRTGTFTSTDTQYF. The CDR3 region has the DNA TGTGCCAGCAGGAGAACCGGGACTTTCACTAGCACAGATACGCAGTATTTT.

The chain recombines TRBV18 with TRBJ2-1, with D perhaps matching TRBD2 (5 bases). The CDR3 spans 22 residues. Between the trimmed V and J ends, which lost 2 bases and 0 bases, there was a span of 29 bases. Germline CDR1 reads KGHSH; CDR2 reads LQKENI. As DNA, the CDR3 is TGTGCCAGCTCACCATCCCCGGGCTCAGCGACTAATGGTGGGAGCTCCTACAATGAGCAGTTCTTC. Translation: CASSPSPGSATNGGSSYNEQFF.

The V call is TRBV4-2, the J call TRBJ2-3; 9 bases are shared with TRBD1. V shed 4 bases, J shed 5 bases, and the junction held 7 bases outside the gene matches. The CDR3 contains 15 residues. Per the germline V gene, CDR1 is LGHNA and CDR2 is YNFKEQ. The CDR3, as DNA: TGTGCCAGCAGCCTCACAGGGGGCGAGGTAGATACGCAGTATTTT. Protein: CASSLTGGEVDTQYF.

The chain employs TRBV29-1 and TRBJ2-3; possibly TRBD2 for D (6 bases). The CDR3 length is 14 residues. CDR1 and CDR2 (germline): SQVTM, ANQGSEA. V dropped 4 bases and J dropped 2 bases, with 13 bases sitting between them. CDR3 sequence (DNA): TGCAGCGTTGGCGGGGTAGAGAACACAGATACGCAGTATTTT. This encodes CSVGGVENTDTQYF.

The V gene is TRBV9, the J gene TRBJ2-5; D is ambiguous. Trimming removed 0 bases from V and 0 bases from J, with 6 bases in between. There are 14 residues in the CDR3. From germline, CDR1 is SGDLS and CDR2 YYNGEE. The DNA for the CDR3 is TGTGCCAGCAGCGTAGATCCAGACCAAGAGACCCAGTACTTC. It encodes CASSVDPDQETQYF.

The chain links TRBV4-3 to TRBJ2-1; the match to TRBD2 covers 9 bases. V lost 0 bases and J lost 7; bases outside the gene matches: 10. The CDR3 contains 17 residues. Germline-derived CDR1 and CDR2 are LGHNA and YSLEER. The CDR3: CASSQDPDSGGGNEQFF. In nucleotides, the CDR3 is TGCGCCAGCAGCCAAGATCCGGATAGCGGGGGTGGGAATGAGCAGTTCTTC.